Presented here are 8 T cell receptor beta chains from one specimen sequenced in a study of T cell responses to AZD1222 COVID-19 vaccine. Method: immunoSEQ multiplex PCR; TCRdb's copy keeps in-frame clones and lacks some. The table lists 85,000 to 90,000 clones, approximately 89% of them singletons. The sample in question was peripheral blood, obtained on day 0 of MenACWY control vaccination. These receptors were collected from an adult in good health.

The chain is built from TRBV28 and TRBJ2-7; tentatively, D is TRBD1 or TRBD2 (5 bases each). Germline V gene sequence: CDR1 MDHEN, CDR2 SYDVKM. V was trimmed by 8 bases and J by 2 bases, leaving 10 bases between them. The CDR3 is 12 residues long. In DNA form, the CDR3 reads TGTGCCAGCCGGGACCTTACCTACGAGCAGTACTTC. Protein: CASRDLTYEQYF.

This clone was detected only once. This chain links TRBV27 with TRBJ2-2; TRBD1 matches at 7 bases. The V gene's germline CDR1 is MNHEY and CDR2 SMNVEV (reference sequence). This CDR3 has 18 amino acids. V dropped 4 bases and J dropped 2; count of bases not matched to a gene: 13. The CDR3 DNA reads as TGTGCCAGCAGTTCACCCGGTTGGGACAGCTATAACACCGGGGAGCTGTTTTTT. Translating gives CASSSPGWDSYNTGELFF.

The chain has TRBV29-1 and TRBJ1-1, with a weak D call TRBD1 (6 bases). Germline V lookup: CDR1 SQVTM, CDR2 ANQGSEA. The CDR3 spans 15 residues. Trimming removed 5 bases at V and 4 bases at J, with 20 bases between. In DNA, the CDR3 is TGCAGCGTTCTTGGAACCCCAGGGGTTGGCACTGAAGCTTTCTTT. It yields the protein CSVLGTPGVGTEAFF.

This chain connects TRBV5-6 to TRBJ1-4, with 7 nucleotides matching TRBD1. The CDR3 spans 17 residues. Germline CDR1 is SGHDT and CDR2 is YYEEEE. The V and J ends lost 5 bases and 3 bases, in that order; junction bases with no gene match: 13. CDR3 sequence reads: CASSTQQRGQPNEKLFF. The CDR3 coding sequence is TGTGCCAGCAGTACCCAACAGAGGGGACAGCCTAATGAAAAACTGTTTTTT.

The V call is TRBV6-2 or TRBV6-3, the J call TRBJ2-2, with D unclear. V gave up 2 bases and J gave up 4 bases, with 5 bases separating them. Germline V gene lookup returns CDR1 MNHEY and CDR2 SVGEGT. The CDR3 is 13 amino acids. Here the CDR3 DNA reads TGTGCCAGCAGTTACCCGCCCACCGGGGAGCTGTTTTTT. It translates to CASSYPPTGELFF.

The chain recombines TRBV5-4 with TRBJ1-2; 8 positions agree with TRBD1. Germline V gives CDR1 SGHNT, CDR2 YYREEE (reference sequence). Trimming cost V 2 bases and J 1 base; bases outside gene matches: 10. This CDR3 comprises 17 residues. The CDR3 spells CASSFQRGTGGNYGYTF. Here the CDR3 DNA reads TGTGCCAGCAGCTTTCAGAGGGGGACAGGAGGTAACTATGGCTACACCTTC.

A single count supports this clone. The genes are TRBV27 and TRBJ2-7; 10 bases fit TRBD2. This CDR3 region has 17 residues. V lost 2 bases, J lost 4 bases, and 11 bases stayed unmatched. Germline V CDR1 and CDR2: MNHEY, SMNVEV (reference sequence). CDR3 DNA sequence: TGTGCCAGCAGTTTAGTGGCTAGCGGGAGAAGGAAGTACGAGCAGTACTTC. Amino acid sequence: CASSLVASGRRKYEQYF.

The chain carries TRBV18 and TRBJ2-1; a weak D match, TRBD2 (6 bases). V lost 3 bases to trimming and J lost 0 bases, with 9 bases between them. Looked up from germline, CDR1 is KGHSH and CDR2 is LQKENI. This CDR3 is built from 15 residues. CDR3 in DNA: TGTGCCAGCTCACCCGCGGGGAGCTCCTACAATGAGCAGTTCTTC. It is translated as CASSPAGSSYNEQFF.